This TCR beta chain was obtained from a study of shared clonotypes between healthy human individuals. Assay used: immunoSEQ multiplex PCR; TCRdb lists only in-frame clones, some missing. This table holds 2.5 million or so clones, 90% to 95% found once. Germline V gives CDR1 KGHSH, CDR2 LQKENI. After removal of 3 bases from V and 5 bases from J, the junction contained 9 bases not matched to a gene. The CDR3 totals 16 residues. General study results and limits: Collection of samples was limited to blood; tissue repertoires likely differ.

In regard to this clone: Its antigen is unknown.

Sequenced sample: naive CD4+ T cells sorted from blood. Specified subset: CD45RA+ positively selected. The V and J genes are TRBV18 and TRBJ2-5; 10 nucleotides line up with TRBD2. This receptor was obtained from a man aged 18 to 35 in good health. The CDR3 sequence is CASSPFSGGLIETQYF. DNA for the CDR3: TGTGCCAGCTCACCTTTTAGCGGGGGGCTGATCGAGACCCAGTACTTC. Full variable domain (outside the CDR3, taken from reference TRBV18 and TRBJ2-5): NAGVMQNPRHLVRRRGQEARLRCSPMKGHSHVYWYRQLPEEGLKFMVYLQKENIIDESGMPKERFSAEFPKEGPSILRIQQVVRGDSAAYFCASSPFSGGLIETQYFGPGTRLLVL.